These 30 T cell receptor beta chains originate from one sample sequenced in a study of shared clonotypes between healthy human individuals. Method: immunoSEQ multiplex PCR; TCRdb's copy keeps in-frame clones and lacks some. The sample yields millions of clones, just over 90% seen once. Sequencing input: naive CD4+ T cells sorted from blood. The subset is: CD45RA+ positively selected. The origin of the receptors is a man aged 18 to 29 in good health.

The chain links TRBV7-8 to TRBJ2-7; 8 nucleotides align to TRBD1. The CDR3 totals 13 residues. Trimming cost V 3 bases and J 6 bases; bases outside gene matches: 4. Per germline, CDR1 SGHVS and CDR2 FQNEAQ. The CDR3 DNA follows: TGTGCCAGCAGCTTCTTGACAGGGGCCGAGCAGTACTTC. Translated: CASSFLTGAEQYF.

The V call is TRBV19, the J call TRBJ2-3, with TRBD1 matching 7 bases. The CDR3 is made up of 17 amino acids. Unmatched junction bases numbered 18, after V lost 6 bases and J lost 6 bases. Germline CDR1 is LNHDA and CDR2 is SQIVND (reference sequence). The CDR3 spells CASSHKQGYLLGDTQYF. The CDR3 DNA sequence: TGTGCCAGTAGCCATAAACAGGGGTATCTTCTTGGGGATACGCAGTATTTT.

This rearrangement joins TRBV21-1 to TRBJ2-7; TRBD2 was called by the table and not checked on the DNA. TRBV21-1 is given as a pseudogene. The CDR3 length is 13 residues. The CDR3 is CASSWEGPNEQYF. The DNA for the CDR3 is TGTGCCAGCAGCTGGGAGGGCCCCAACGAGCAGTACTTC.

J is TRBJ2-2 and V is TRBV18; maybe TRBD2 (5 bases). Germline V lookup: CDR1 KGHSH, CDR2 LQKENI. Trimming pared 3 bases from V and 0 bases from J, leaving 8 bases between. The CDR3 consists of 15 residues. The CDR3 sequence is CASSPGIPNTGELFF. The CDR3 nucleotides are TGTGCCAGCTCACCCGGGATCCCGAACACCGGGGAGCTGTTTTTT.

The J gene is TRBJ2-2, the V gene TRBV12-5; unclear D gene. Trimming removed 1 base at V and 2 bases at J, with 8 bases between. CDR1 is LGHNT and CDR2 is FRNRAP in the germline V gene. This CDR3 has 15 amino acids. In nucleotides, the CDR3 is TGTGCTAGTGGTTTGGAGGCTTTTAACACCGGGGAGCTGTTTTTT. Encoded protein: CASGLEAFNTGELFF. The whole variable domain, remainder taken from reference TRBV12-5 and TRBJ2-2, is DARVTQTPRHKVTEMGQEVTMRCQPILGHNTVFWYRQTMMQGLELLAYFRNRAPLDDSGMPKDRFSAEMPDATLATLKIQPSEPRDSAVYFCASGLEAFNTGELFFGEGSRLTVL.

The chain uses TRBV6-6 and TRBJ2-7, with TRBD1 identical over 12 bases. The germline CDR1 and CDR2 sequences are MNHNY and SVGAGI (reference sequence). Unmatched junction bases numbered 7, after V lost 7 bases and J lost 3 bases. The CDR3 contains 15 residues. The CDR3: CASNSGTGGFYEQYF. The CDR3 region has the DNA TGTGCCAGCAATTCCGGGACAGGGGGCTTCTACGAGCAGTACTTC.

This clone was observed once. This rearrangement joins TRBV5-1 to TRBJ1-6; D uncertain. V lost 0 bases and J 0 bases, leaving 7 bases between the germline ends. CDR1 SGHRS and CDR2 YFSETQ come from the germline V gene. CDR3 length: 16 amino acids. CDR3 coding DNA: TGCGCCAGCAGCTTGGAATTGAGCTCCTATAATTCACCCCTCCACTTT. Residues: CASSLELSSYNSPLHF.

V gene TRBV27 combines with J gene TRBJ2-2, with no clear D. Germline V gene sequence: CDR1 MNHEY, CDR2 SMNVEV (reference sequence). There are 13 residues in the CDR3. Deletions cut 2 bases from V and 7 bases from J, with 8 bases between. The DNA of the CDR3 is TGTGCCAGCAGTTTAAGAAGAATCGGGGAGCTGTTTTTT. Translation gives CASSLRRIGELFF.

This clone showed up just once. The V gene is TRBV30, the J gene TRBJ1-6; 7 nucleotides line up with TRBD1. V lost 6 bases to trimming and J lost 7 bases; unmatched junction nucleotides: 6. Germline V gives CDR1 GTSNPN, CDR2 SVGIG (reference sequence). CDR3 length equals 13 residues. The CDR3 DNA is TGTGCCTGTACGGGACAGACCAATTCACCCCTCCACTTT. This gives the protein CACTGQTNSPLHF.

The rearrangement joins TRBV11-2 to TRBJ2-2; possibly TRBD1 for D (5 bases). CDR3 length: 13 residues. Trimming took off 11 bases at V and 0 bases at J, with 10 bases between the two ends. CDR1 and CDR2 from the germline V gene are SGHAT and FQNNGV. The chain's CDR3 is CASGWTNTGELFF. In DNA, the CDR3 is TGTGCCTCAGGGTGGACGAACACCGGGGAGCTGTTTTTT.

The V call is TRBV7-8, the J call TRBJ2-2; 8 bases are shared with TRBD2. Germline V gives CDR1 SGHVS, CDR2 FQNEAQ. J gave up 6 bases and V 2 bases, and 8 bases lay outside the gene matches. This CDR3 contains 16 residues. CDR3 amino acids: CASSLFLAGFSGELFF. Here the CDR3 DNA reads TGTGCCAGCAGCTTATTCCTAGCGGGTTTCTCCGGGGAGCTGTTTTTT.

This sequence joins TRBV6-9 and TRBJ1-1, with D unclear. The length of the CDR3 is 16 residues. Germline V gene data show CDR1 as MNHGY and CDR2 as SVAAGI. V lost 8 bases and J 0 bases, leaving 19 bases between the germline ends. The CDR3 DNA is TGTGCCAGCTTCTCCGGGCAGGAGGTTCTGAACACTGAAGCTTTCTTT. Amino acid sequence: CASFSGQEVLNTEAFF.

The V call is TRBV5-1, the J call TRBJ2-5, with TRBD2 identical over 11 bases. Germline CDR1 SGHRS, CDR2 YFSETQ. Trimming cost V 3 bases and J 5 bases; bases outside gene matches: 12. The CDR3 is 17 amino acids. The CDR3 DNA reads as TGCGCCAGCAGCTCGAATGGTGCTAGCGGGGGGATGGAGACCCAGTACTTC. It encodes CASSSNGASGGMETQYF.

This chain connects TRBV2 to TRBJ2-7; 11 nucleotides align to TRBD2. The V gene's germline CDR1 is SNHLY and CDR2 FYNNEI. The CDR3 length is 17 residues. With 3 bases clipped from V and 2 bases from J, the junction kept 9 bases outside the gene matches. For the CDR3, the DNA is TGTGCCAGCAGTGATTCCTTACTAGCGGGGGTAACCTACGAGCAGTACTTC. This gives the protein CASSDSLLAGVTYEQYF.

As for this clone: The same CDR3 arises from other DNA sequences in this sample as well. The V and J genes are TRBV5-1 and TRBJ2-3, with 9 bases that match TRBD2. This CDR3 region has 16 residues. V was clipped by 0 bases and J by 3 bases; unmatched bases: 5. Germline CDR1 reads SGHRS; CDR2 reads YFSETQ. The chain's CDR3 is CASSLVGGGATDTQYF. In nucleotides, the CDR3 is TGCGCCAGCAGCTTGGTGGGCGGGGGGGCGACAGATACGCAGTATTTT.

In DNA form, the CDR3 reads TGTGCCAGCAGCCCTCGGCCCCTGGGGGGAAACATTCAGTACTTC. It translates to CASSPRPLGGNIQYF. This sequence joins TRBV7-6 and TRBJ2-4, with a weak D call TRBD2 (6 bases). In germline, CDR1 is SGHVS, CDR2 FNYEAQ. The CDR3 sequence is 15 residues long. With 5 bases removed from V and 6 bases from J, the gap between germline ends came to 17 bases.

This sequence joins TRBV10-1 and TRBJ1-5; TRBD1 might be the D (5 bases). The CDR3 covers 18 residues. The V end lost 2 bases, the J end lost 2 bases, and 19 bases lay between the germline ends. Looked up from germline, CDR1 is WNHNN and CDR2 is SYGVQD (reference sequence). The CDR3 region is CASSEDPGLGVGNQPQHF. In DNA, the CDR3 is TGCGCCAGCAGTGAGGATCCGGGTTTGGGGGTTGGCAATCAGCCCCAGCATTTT.

J is TRBJ2-1 and V is TRBV6-5, with 10 positions matching TRBD2. The V segment lost 6 bases and the J segment 8 bases; nucleotides outside the gene matches: 4. The CDR3 sequence is 13 residues long. The germline gives CDR1 MNHEY, CDR2 SVGAGI. The CDR3 loop is CASRTSGKDEQFF. CDR3 nucleotides: TGTGCCAGCAGAACTAGCGGGAAAGATGAGCAGTTCTTC.

This chain joins TRBV2 and TRBJ2-7; tentatively, D is TRBD1 or TRBD2 (5 bases each). V lost 6 bases, J lost 5 bases, and 14 bases lay in between. CDR1 is SNHLY, CDR2 FYNNEI, per germline. The CDR3 extends over 13 amino acids. The CDR3 here is CASRRWGSHEQYF. In DNA, the CDR3 is TGTGCCAGCAGACGATGGGGGTCCCACGAGCAGTACTTC.

The chain joins TRBV5-1 to TRBJ2-7, with D perhaps matching TRBD2 (6 bases). The germline gives CDR1 SGHRS, CDR2 YFSETQ. Trimming shortened V by 0 bases and J by 0 bases, and 16 bases separated the two germline ends. The CDR3 is 17 amino acids. CDR3 sequence: CASSLAGLTSSSYEQYF. CDR3 coding DNA: TGCGCCAGCAGCTTGGCGGGTCTAACTAGCAGCTCCTACGAGCAGTACTTC.

Turning to this clone: The sample has other DNA sequences that encode this CDR3 too. The chain is built from TRBV7-2 and TRBJ2-5, with D uncertain. The CDR3 is 12 amino acids. CDR1 is SGHTA, CDR2 FQGNSA, per germline. The V end lost 1 base, the J end lost 4 bases, and 4 bases lay between the germline ends. CDR3 loop: CASSLGRETQYF. The CDR3 bases are TGTGCCAGCAGCTTAGGTAGAGAGACCCAGTACTTC.

Concerning this clone: Other nucleotide sequences from this sample produce the same CDR3. This chain links TRBV6-5 with TRBJ1-6; D call uncertain. Deletions cut 0 bases from V and 3 bases from J, with 6 bases between. CDR3 length: 15 amino acids. The germline gives CDR1 MNHEY, CDR2 SVGAGI. This CDR3 reads CASSYSSSYNSPLHF. The CDR3 DNA sequence: TGTGCCAGCAGTTACTCCAGCAGCTATAATTCACCCCTCCACTTT.

V usage is TRBV7-2 and J usage is TRBJ1-5; no clear D gene. Germline V CDR1 and CDR2: SGHTA, FQGNSA. CDR3 size: 15 residues. V gave up 1 base and J gave up 0 bases, with 7 bases separating them. The CDR3 loop reads CASSLDGISNQPQHF. CDR3 in DNA: TGTGCCAGCAGCTTAGATGGAATTAGCAATCAGCCCCAGCATTTT.

The genes are TRBV5-4 and TRBJ2-5; D possibly uses TRBD1 or TRBD2 (6 bases each). The CDR3 runs 16 residues. The germline CDR1 and CDR2 sequences are SGHNT and YYREEE (reference sequence). With 4 bases removed from V and 5 bases from J, the gap between germline ends came to 21 bases. The CDR3: CASSTALANQGETQYF. The CDR3 nucleotides are TGTGCCAGCAGCACTGCCCTAGCGAATCAGGGGGAGACCCAGTACTTC.

The V and J genes are TRBV19 and TRBJ1-3; 9 bases match TRBD1. Trimming at V came to 6 bases and at J to 8 bases, leaving 11 bases not matched to a gene. CDR1 is LNHDA, CDR2 SQIVND, per germline (reference sequence). CDR3 length: 15 amino acids. CDR3 bases: TGTGCCAGTAGACCTCGGGACAGGGCGTGGGACACCATATATTTT. Translation gives CASRPRDRAWDTIYF.

CDR3 bases: TGTGCCAGCAGTCTTGGGAGTCCCCCAAGCAATCAGCCCCAGCATTTT. This gives the protein CASSLGSPPSNQPQHF. The chain uses TRBV5-5 and TRBJ1-5; the D is unclear. V lost 5 bases to trimming and J lost 1 base, with 16 bases between them. Germline-derived CDR1 and CDR2 are SGHKS and YYEKEE (reference sequence). The CDR3 extends over 16 amino acids.

The rearrangement links TRBV18 to TRBJ1-5, with a possible D match to TRBD1 (5 bases). V lost 6 bases and J lost 1, with 25 bases in between. The CDR3 consists of 19 residues. Germline CDR1 reads KGHSH; CDR2 reads LQKENI. CDR3 loop: CASSRDRMTTTTSNQPQHF. Here the CDR3 DNA reads TGTGCCAGCTCGCGGGACCGCATGACGACTACGACAAGCAATCAGCCCCAGCATTTT.

The CDR3 protein is CASSKNPQGGYTEAFF. The CDR3 DNA reads as TGTGCCAGCAGCAAAAACCCCCAGGGGGGGTACACTGAAGCTTTCTTT. The chain combines TRBV13 with TRBJ1-1; 7 nucleotides align to TRBD1. J gave up 3 bases and V 5 bases, and 12 bases lay outside the gene matches. CDR1 is PRHDT, CDR2 FYEKMQ, per germline (reference sequence). CDR3 size: 16 residues. Complete variable domain (other parts from reference TRBV13 and TRBJ1-1): AAGVIQSPRHLIKEKRETATLKCYPIPRHDTVYWYQQGPGQDPQFLISFYEKMQSDKGSIPDRFSAQQFSDYHSELNMSSLELGDSALYFCASSKNPQGGYTEAFFGQGTRLTVV.

J is TRBJ1-1 and V is TRBV5-6; D is unresolved. The germline V gene encodes CDR1 SGHDT and CDR2 YYEEEE. This CDR3 comprises 13 residues. Trimming left V 0 bases short and J 2 bases short, with 5 bases between. The CDR3 DNA reads TGTGCCAGCAGCTTGGAGAGAAACACTGAAGCTTTCTTT. Protein: CASSLERNTEAFF.

A single count supports this clone. The chain is built from TRBV5-6 and TRBJ2-7; D not resolved. The CDR3 runs 12 residues. Germline values: CDR1 SGHDT, CDR2 YYEEEE. The V end lost 0 bases, the J end lost 3 bases, and 4 bases lay between the germline ends. In DNA, the CDR3 is TGTGCCAGCAGCTTGGCAGACTACGAGCAGTACTTC. Its translation: CASSLADYEQYF.